This T cell receptor beta chain was captured in a study of blood T cell repertoires in COVID-19. Study overall: The United States, Italy and Spain were the sources of the acute and convalescent COVID-19 samples.

Sequencing was performed with immunoSEQ multiplex PCR; in TCRdb, only in-frame clones are kept and a portion is missing. The sample has 200,000 to 250,000 clones; roughly 84% are singletons. The sequence was collected from a woman aged 40 to 50 who had recovered from COVID-19. Sequencing was done on a sample of PBMCs or T cells enriched from blood (not recorded which).

CDR3 sequence reads: CASSLPGLGFISNQPQHF. CDR3 bases: TGTGCCAGCAGTTTGCCAGGGCTTGGGTTTATCAGCAATCAGCCCCAGCATTTT. The genes are TRBV28 and TRBJ1-5, with D perhaps TRBD1 (5 bases). The V end lost 3 bases, the J end lost 1 base, and 19 bases lay between the germline ends. The CDR3 has 18 amino acids. CDR1 and CDR2 from the germline V gene are MDHEN and SYDVKM.